This T cell receptor (beta chain) was recovered during a study of blood T cells in healthy people across ages. It was with a sample-barcoded 5' primer and a J-beta primer mix that a second PCR of about 6 to 12 cycles was run. Per-sample output comprised a minimum of 2.5 million paired-end reads containing CDR3. Via MiXCR, TCRdb re-called the 5' RACE reads, giving one row per CDR3 protein. The sample shows 1.5 million to 2 million distinct CDR3 sequences, about 35% of them seen only once. Drawn from each donor were approximately 9.2 milliliters of peripheral blood. V was clipped by 3 bases and J by 5 bases, with 29 bases between them. The CDR3 sequence is 19 residues long. From germline, CDR1 is DFQATT and CDR2 SNEGSKA (reference sequence).

The source is a woman under 40 in good health. Sequenced material: blood. The chain recombines TRBV20-1 with TRBJ2-1, with D hard to call. The CDR3 is CSASSDDPDLVVFDNEQFF. CDR3 coding DNA: TGCAGTGCTAGCTCAGACGACCCCGACTTAGTGGTCTTTGACAATGAGCAGTTCTTC.